This is a list of T cell receptor beta chains from one sample in a study of T cell responses to AZD1222 COVID-19 vaccine. Some clones are missing from TCRdb's copy, which holds only in-frame ones; the method was immunoSEQ multiplex PCR. The data contain roughly 100,000 clones, about 86% of them singletons. Sample: peripheral blood, taken on day 0 of AZD1222 vaccination. These receptors were obtained from an adult in good health. Each CDR3 is given with its conserved first and last residue. Fields, in order: CDR3 protein, CDR3 DNA, D gene, J gene, clone size, V gene. A D gene is named only where the DNA matches it firmly. Rows give clone size only sometimes, using once, few, many, or a class for an expanded clone.

CDR3aa: CASSQGGQANYNSPLHF; CDR3nt: TGTGCCAGCAGCCAAGGTGGACAGGCGAACTATAATTCACCCCTCCACTTT; d_gene: TRBD1; j_gene: TRBJ1-6; abundance: -; v_gene: TRBV3-1/TRBV3-2
CDR3aa: CAYKGGGASGYTF; CDR3nt: TGTGCCTACAAGGGCGGGGGGGCTTCTGGCTACACCTTC; d_gene: -; j_gene: TRBJ1-2; abundance: many; v_gene: TRBV28
CDR3aa: CASSSRTGFYNEQFF; CDR3nt: TGTGCCAGCAGCTCCCGGACAGGGTTCTACAATGAGCAGTTCTTC; d_gene: TRBD1; j_gene: TRBJ2-1; abundance: -; v_gene: TRBV11-2
CDR3aa: CASSLGYYGYTF; CDR3nt: TGTGCCAGCAGTTTGGGATACTATGGCTACACCTTC; d_gene: -; j_gene: TRBJ1-2; abundance: -; v_gene: TRBV28
CDR3aa: CASSITSGASYEQYF; CDR3nt: TGTGCCAGTAGTATCACTAGCGGAGCCTCCTACGAGCAGTACTTC; d_gene: TRBD2; j_gene: TRBJ2-7; abundance: -; v_gene: TRBV19
CDR3aa: CASSPTGGPQHF; CDR3nt: TGTGCCAGCAGCCCGACGGGAGGGCCCCAGCATTTT; d_gene: -; j_gene: TRBJ1-5; abundance: -; v_gene: TRBV14
CDR3aa: CATDRVQLGNQPQHF; CDR3nt: TGTGCCACCGACAGGGTCCAATTAGGCAATCAGCCCCAGCATTTT; d_gene: TRBD1; j_gene: TRBJ1-5; abundance: -; v_gene: TRBV28
CDR3aa: CASSILVGGGEQYF; CDR3nt: TGTGCCAGTAGTATACTAGTAGGAGGCGGCGAGCAGTACTTC; d_gene: -; j_gene: TRBJ2-7; abundance: -; v_gene: TRBV19
CDR3aa: CASSFTGTAKNEKLFF; CDR3nt: TGTGCCAGCAGCTTTACAGGGACTGCCAAAAATGAAAAACTGTTTTTT; d_gene: -; j_gene: TRBJ1-4; abundance: -; v_gene: TRBV7-2
CDR3aa: CASRPLAGRSYEQYF; CDR3nt: TGTGCCAGCAGACCCCTAGCGGGACGGAGTTACGAGCAGTACTTC; d_gene: TRBD2; j_gene: TRBJ2-7; abundance: -; v_gene: TRBV2
CDR3aa: CASSPTSGITETQYF; CDR3nt: TGTGCCAGCAGCCCAACTAGCGGGATTACAGAGACCCAGTACTTC; d_gene: TRBD2; j_gene: TRBJ2-5; abundance: -; v_gene: TRBV5-4
CDR3aa: CASSTYNSPLHF; CDR3nt: TGTGCCAGCAGCACTTATAATTCACCCCTCCACTTT; d_gene: -; j_gene: TRBJ1-6; abundance: -; v_gene: TRBV7-9
CDR3aa: CASSPLGGRAGDTQYF; CDR3nt: TGTGCCAGCAGCCCTCTTGGAGGGAGGGCCGGGGATACGCAGTATTTT; d_gene: TRBD2; j_gene: TRBJ2-3; abundance: -; v_gene: TRBV9
CDR3aa: CATSDSGLSNQPQHF; CDR3nt: TGTGCCACCAGTGATTCTGGACTGAGCAATCAGCCCCAGCATTTT; d_gene: -; j_gene: TRBJ1-5; abundance: -; v_gene: TRBV24-1
CDR3aa: CASSLGGDRDVDEQFF; CDR3nt: TGTGCCAGCAGCTTAGGTGGTGACAGGGATGTCGATGAGCAGTTCTTC; d_gene: TRBD1; j_gene: TRBJ2-1; abundance: once; v_gene: TRBV7-2
CDR3aa: CSGNRFGHTEAFF; CDR3nt: TGCAGCGGAAACAGGTTTGGACACACTGAAGCTTTCTTT; d_gene: -; j_gene: TRBJ1-1; abundance: -; v_gene: TRBV29-1
CDR3aa: CAWSVISGYTEAFF; CDR3nt: TGTGCCTGGAGTGTAATATCGGGGTACACTGAAGCTTTCTTT; d_gene: -; j_gene: TRBJ1-1; abundance: -; v_gene: TRBV30